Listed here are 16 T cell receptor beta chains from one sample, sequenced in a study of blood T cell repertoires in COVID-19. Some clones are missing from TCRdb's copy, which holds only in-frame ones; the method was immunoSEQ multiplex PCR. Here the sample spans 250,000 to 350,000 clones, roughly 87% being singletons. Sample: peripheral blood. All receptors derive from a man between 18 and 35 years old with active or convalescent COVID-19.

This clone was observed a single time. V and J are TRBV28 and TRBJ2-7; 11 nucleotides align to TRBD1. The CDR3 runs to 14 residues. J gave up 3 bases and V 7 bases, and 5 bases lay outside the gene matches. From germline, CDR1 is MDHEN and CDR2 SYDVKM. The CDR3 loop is CASTGTGGLYEQYF. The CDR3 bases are TGTGCCAGCACCGGGACAGGGGGTCTCTACGAGCAGTACTTC.

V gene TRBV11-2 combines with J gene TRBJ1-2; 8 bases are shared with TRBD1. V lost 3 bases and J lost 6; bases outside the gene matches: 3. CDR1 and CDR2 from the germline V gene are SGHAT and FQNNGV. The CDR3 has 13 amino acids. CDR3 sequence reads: CASSLPTGDGYTF. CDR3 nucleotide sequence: TGTGCCAGCAGCTTGCCGACAGGGGATGGCTACACCTTC.

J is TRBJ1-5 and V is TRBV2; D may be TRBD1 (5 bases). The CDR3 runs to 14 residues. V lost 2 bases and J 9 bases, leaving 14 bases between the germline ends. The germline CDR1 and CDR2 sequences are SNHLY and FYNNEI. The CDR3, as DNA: TGTGCCAGCAGTGAACCTACGGGGGTTGGGCCCCAGCATTTT. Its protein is CASSEPTGVGPQHF.

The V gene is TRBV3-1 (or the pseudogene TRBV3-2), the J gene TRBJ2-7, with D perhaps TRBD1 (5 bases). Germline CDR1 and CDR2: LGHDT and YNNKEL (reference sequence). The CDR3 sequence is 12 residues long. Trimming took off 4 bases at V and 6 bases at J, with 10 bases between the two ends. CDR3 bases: TGTGCCAGCAGCCTCGGACATTTCGAGCAGTACTTC. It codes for CASSLGHFEQYF.

The CDR3 DNA follows: TGTGCCAGCAGCCGTAGTTACGGCACAGATACGCAGTATTTT. It translates to CASSRSYGTDTQYF. This sequence joins TRBV3-1 (or the pseudogene TRBV3-2) and TRBJ2-3; D call uncertain. Germline-derived CDR1 and CDR2 are LGHDT and YNNKEL (reference sequence). This CDR3 spans 14 amino acids. V lost 4 bases and J lost 1, with 9 bases in between.

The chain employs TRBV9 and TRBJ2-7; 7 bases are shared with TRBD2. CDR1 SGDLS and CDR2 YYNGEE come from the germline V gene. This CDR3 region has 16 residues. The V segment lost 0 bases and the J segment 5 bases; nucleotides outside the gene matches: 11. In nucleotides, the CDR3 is TGTGCCAGCAGCGTAGTTGCGGGAGCCCCTTCGGACGAGCAGTACTTC. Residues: CASSVVAGAPSDEQYF.

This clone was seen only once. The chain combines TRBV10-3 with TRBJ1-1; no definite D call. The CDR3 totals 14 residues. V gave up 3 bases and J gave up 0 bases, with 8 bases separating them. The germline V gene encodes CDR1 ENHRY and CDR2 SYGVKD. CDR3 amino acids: CAISDPTLNTEAFF. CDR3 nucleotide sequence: TGTGCCATCAGTGACCCTACGTTGAACACTGAAGCTTTCTTT.

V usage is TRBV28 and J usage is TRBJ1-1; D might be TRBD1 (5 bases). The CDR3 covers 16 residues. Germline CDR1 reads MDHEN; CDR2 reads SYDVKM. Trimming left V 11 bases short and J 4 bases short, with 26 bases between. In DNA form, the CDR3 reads TGTGCCGCCTCAGCGGGACCTTCGGGGCTTGTCACTGAAGCTTTCTTT. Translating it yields CAASAGPSGLVTEAFF.

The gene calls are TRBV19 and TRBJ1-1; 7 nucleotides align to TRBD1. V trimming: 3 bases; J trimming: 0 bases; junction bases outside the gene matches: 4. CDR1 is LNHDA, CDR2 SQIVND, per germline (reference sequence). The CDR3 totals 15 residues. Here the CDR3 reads CASSMGDSMNTEAFF. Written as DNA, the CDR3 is TGTGCCAGTAGTATGGGGGACAGCATGAACACTGAAGCTTTCTTT.

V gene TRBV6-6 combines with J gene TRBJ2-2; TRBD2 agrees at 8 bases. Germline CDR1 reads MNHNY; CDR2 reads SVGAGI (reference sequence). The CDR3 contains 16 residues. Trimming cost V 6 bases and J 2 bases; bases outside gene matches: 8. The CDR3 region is CASSKRAGVNTGELFF. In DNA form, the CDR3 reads TGTGCCAGCAGCAAAAGAGCGGGAGTAAACACCGGGGAGCTGTTTTTT.

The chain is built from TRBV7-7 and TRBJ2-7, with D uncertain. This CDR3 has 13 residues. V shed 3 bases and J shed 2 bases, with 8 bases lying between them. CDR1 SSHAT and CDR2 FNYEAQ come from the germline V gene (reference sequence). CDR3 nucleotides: TGTGCCAGCAGCTTGGCAGGCACCTACGAGCAGTACTTC. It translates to CASSLAGTYEQYF.

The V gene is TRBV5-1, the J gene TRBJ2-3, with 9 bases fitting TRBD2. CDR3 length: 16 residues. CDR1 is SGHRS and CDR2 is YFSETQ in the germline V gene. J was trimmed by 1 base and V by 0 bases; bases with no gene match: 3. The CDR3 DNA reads TGCGCCAGCAGCTTGGATGCTAGCGGGGGCACAGATACGCAGTATTTT. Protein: CASSLDASGGTDTQYF.

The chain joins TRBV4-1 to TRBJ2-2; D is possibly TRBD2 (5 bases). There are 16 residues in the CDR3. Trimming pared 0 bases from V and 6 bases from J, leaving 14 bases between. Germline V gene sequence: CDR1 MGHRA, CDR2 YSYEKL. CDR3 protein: CASSQDANPRAGELFF. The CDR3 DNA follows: TGCGCCAGCAGCCAAGATGCCAACCCGAGGGCCGGGGAGCTGTTTTTT.

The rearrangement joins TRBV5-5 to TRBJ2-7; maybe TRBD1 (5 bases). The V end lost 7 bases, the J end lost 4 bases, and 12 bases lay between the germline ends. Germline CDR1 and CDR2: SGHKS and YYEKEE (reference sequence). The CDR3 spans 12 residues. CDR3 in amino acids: CASARQIYEQYF. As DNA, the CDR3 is TGTGCCAGCGCCAGACAGATTTACGAGCAGTACTTC.

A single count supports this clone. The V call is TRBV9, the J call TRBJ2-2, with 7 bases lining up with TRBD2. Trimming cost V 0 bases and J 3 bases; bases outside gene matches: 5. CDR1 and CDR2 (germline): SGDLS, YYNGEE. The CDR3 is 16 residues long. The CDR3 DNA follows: TGTGCCAGCAGCGTAGAAGGCGGGAGTGACACCGGGGAGCTGTTTTTT. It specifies CASSVEGGSDTGELFF. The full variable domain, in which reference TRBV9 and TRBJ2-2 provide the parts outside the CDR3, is DSGVTQTPKHLITATGQRVTLRCSPRSGDLSVYWYQQSLDQGLQFLIQYYNGEERAKGNILERFSAQQFPDLHSELNLSSLELGDSALYFCASSVEGGSDTGELFFGEGSRLTVL.

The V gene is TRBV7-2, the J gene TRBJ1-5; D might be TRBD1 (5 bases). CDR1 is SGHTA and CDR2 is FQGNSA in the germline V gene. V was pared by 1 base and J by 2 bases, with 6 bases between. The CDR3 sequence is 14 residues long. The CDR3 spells CASSLGGGNQPQHF. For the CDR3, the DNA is TGTGCCAGCAGCTTAGGGGGGGGCAATCAGCCCCAGCATTTT.